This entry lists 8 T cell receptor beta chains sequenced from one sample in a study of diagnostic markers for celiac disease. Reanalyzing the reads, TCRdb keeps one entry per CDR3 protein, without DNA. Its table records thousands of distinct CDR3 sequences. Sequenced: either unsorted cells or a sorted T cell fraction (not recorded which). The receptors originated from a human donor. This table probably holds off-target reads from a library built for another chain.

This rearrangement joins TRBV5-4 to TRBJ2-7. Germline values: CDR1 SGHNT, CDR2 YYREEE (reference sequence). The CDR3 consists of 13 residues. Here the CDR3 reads CASSLGRYYEQYF.

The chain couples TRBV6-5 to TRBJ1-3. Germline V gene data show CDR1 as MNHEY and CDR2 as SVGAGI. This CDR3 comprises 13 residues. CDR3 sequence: CASFRSSGNTIYF.

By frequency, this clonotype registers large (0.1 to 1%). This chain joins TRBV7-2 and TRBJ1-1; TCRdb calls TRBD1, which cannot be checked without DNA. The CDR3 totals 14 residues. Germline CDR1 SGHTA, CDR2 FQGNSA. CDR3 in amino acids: CASSLDRRNTEAFF.

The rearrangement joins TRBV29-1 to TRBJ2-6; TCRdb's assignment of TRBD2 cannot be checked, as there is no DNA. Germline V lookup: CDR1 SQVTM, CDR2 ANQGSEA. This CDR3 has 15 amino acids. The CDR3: CSALRTGSGANVLTF.

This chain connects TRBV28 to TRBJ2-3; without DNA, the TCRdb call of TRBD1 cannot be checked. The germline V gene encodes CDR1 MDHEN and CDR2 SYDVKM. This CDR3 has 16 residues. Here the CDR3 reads CASSSYGRGGRDTQYF.

The CDR3: CASRNTGIETQYF. The chain is built from TRBV12-3 or TRBV12-4 and TRBJ2-5; the TCRdb call, TRBD1, lacks DNA for checking. The CDR3 has 13 amino acids.

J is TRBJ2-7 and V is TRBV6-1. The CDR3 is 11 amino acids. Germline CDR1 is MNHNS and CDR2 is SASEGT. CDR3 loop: CASSVNYEQYF.

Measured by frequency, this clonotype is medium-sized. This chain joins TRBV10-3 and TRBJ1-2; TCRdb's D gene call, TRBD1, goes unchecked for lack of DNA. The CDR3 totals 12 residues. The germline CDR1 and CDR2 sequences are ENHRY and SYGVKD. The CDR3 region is CAIRQGDYGYTF.